The 29 T cell receptor beta chains presented below share a single source sample, sequenced in a study of T cells in Graves' hyperthyroidism and ophthalmopathy. From RNA transcripts, TCR beta CDR3 regions were amplified. With the HTBI primer set, the TCR CDR3 went through a first round of RT-PCR. TCRdb ran MiXCR on the multiplex PCR reads and lists one entry per CDR3 protein. The table lists hundreds of thousands of distinct CDR3 sequences, roughly an eighth of them singletons. The material sequenced was blood. All receptors derive from a man aged 45-60 years with Graves' ophthalmopathy.

This clonotype was picked up a small number of times. This sequence joins TRBV19 and TRBJ2-1, with 9 bases that match TRBD2. V lost 3 bases to trimming and J lost 7 bases; unmatched junction nucleotides: 10. Germline CDR1 reads LNHDA; CDR2 reads SQIVND (reference sequence). The CDR3 has 16 residues. The CDR3 region is CASSIDGAGGVNEQFF. As DNA, the CDR3 is TGTGCCAGTAGTATTGATGGAGCGGGAGGTGTAAATGAGCAGTTCTTC.

About this clonotype: A much larger clone lies one base from this, so it may be a read error. This CDR3 reads CSVSGTTNTVELFF. The CDR3 DNA reads TGCAGCGTTTCCGGGACCACGAACACCGTGGAGCTGTTTTTT. J is TRBJ2-2 and V is TRBV29-1; D might be TRBD1 or TRBD2, each matching 5 bases. Germline V gene lookup returns CDR1 SQVTM and CDR2 ANQGSEA. This CDR3 has 14 amino acids.

There are many counts of this clonotype. This sequence joins TRBV12-3 or TRBV12-4 and TRBJ2-7, with 9 bases aligning to TRBD2. The length of the CDR3 is 15 residues. V shed 4 bases, J shed 2 bases, and the junction held 6 bases outside the gene matches. The CDR3 DNA sequence: TGTGCCAGCAGTTCAAGAGCGGGAGGCCCCTACGAGCAGTACTTC. Translated: CASSSRAGGPYEQYF.

This clonotype has a count of ten or more. The CDR3 here is CATSRVSGTSYEQYF. The CDR3 DNA is TGTGCCACCAGCAGAGTGTCCGGGACCTCCTACGAGCAGTACTTC. This chain joins TRBV15 and TRBJ2-7; D is possibly TRBD1 or TRBD2 (5 bases each). V was cut by 1 base and J by 0 bases, with 10 bases left in between. This CDR3 contains 15 residues. CDR1 is LNHNV, CDR2 YYDKDF, per germline (reference sequence).

This rearrangement joins TRBV6-5 to TRBJ1-2; 10 bases line up with TRBD1. Germline V gene lookup returns CDR1 MNHEY and CDR2 SVGAGI. The V and J ends lost 1 base and 4 bases, in that order; junction bases with no gene match: 9. The CDR3 has 17 residues. CDR3 residues: CASSYLGDRGRGYGYTF. For the CDR3, the DNA is TGTGCCAGCAGTTACTTAGGGGACAGGGGCCGGGGCTATGGCTACACCTTC.

The chain is built from TRBV7-2 and TRBJ2-1; no clear D gene. In germline, CDR1 is SGHTA, CDR2 FQGNSA. This CDR3 is built from 14 residues. V lost 5 bases and J 3 bases, leaving 11 bases between the germline ends. This CDR3 is CASSTRLRYNEQFF. CDR3 DNA sequence: TGTGCCAGCAGCACCCGATTACGCTACAATGAGCAGTTCTTC.

This clonotype was detected many times. The gene calls are TRBV2 and TRBJ2-1; D remains unclear. The CDR3 contains 13 residues. Per the germline V gene, CDR1 is SNHLY and CDR2 is FYNNEI. With 3 bases removed from V and 3 bases from J, the gap between germline ends came to 6 bases. CDR3 loop: CASSENLYNEQFF. CDR3 DNA sequence: TGTGCCAGCAGTGAGAACCTCTACAATGAGCAGTTCTTC.

CDR3 in DNA: TGTGCCAGTAGTATCTTACAGACCCGGACCGGGGAGCTGTTTTTT. Translation gives CASSILQTRTGELFF. The rearrangement uses TRBV19 and TRBJ2-2; D is unclear. CDR3 length: 15 amino acids. Germline CDR1 LNHDA, CDR2 SQIVND (reference sequence). Trimming cost V 3 bases and J 5 bases, with 13 bases left between them.

The gene calls are TRBV4-2 and TRBJ2-1; D unclear. Germline CDR1 and CDR2: LGHNA and YNFKEQ. V lost 0 bases and J 9 bases, leaving 15 bases between the germline ends. The CDR3 is 15 residues long. CDR3 nucleotides: TGTGCCAGCAGCCAAGATAGACTCCCAACCAGTGAGCAGTTCTTC. Translation gives CASSQDRLPTSEQFF.

This clonotype was seen more than once but under ten times. The V and J genes are TRBV10-2 and TRBJ2-7, with TRBD1 matching over 8 bases. V lost 7 bases and J lost 6; bases outside the gene matches: 11. Germline V CDR1 and CDR2: WSHSY, SAAADI. CDR3 size: 14 residues. CDR3 region: CASTRTGGESEQYF. The CDR3 DNA is TGCGCCAGCACCAGAACAGGGGGTGAGTCCGAGCAGTACTTC.

The chain joins TRBV24-1 to TRBJ1-5; D gene uncertain. From germline, CDR1 is KGHDR and CDR2 SFDVKD. V was clipped by 3 bases and J by 3 bases, with 5 bases between them. The CDR3 runs 13 residues. The CDR3 reads CATSDNFNQPQHF. CDR3 sequence (DNA): TGTGCCACCAGTGATAATTTCAATCAGCCCCAGCATTTT.

This chain connects TRBV5-1 to TRBJ2-7; D uncertain. Germline V lookup: CDR1 SGHRS, CDR2 YFSETQ. This CDR3 comprises 14 residues. The V end lost 0 bases, the J end lost 5 bases, and 12 bases lay between the germline ends. CDR3 DNA: TGCGCCAGCAGCTTGGCCAGGCTTCCCCACGAGCAGTACTTC. This sequence encodes CASSLARLPHEQYF. Looking up the rest from reference TRBV5-1 and TRBJ2-7 gives the full variable domain: KAGVTQTPRYLIKTRGQQVTLSCSPISGHRSVSWYQQTPGQGLQFLFEYFSETQRNKGNFPGRFSGRQFSNSRSEMNVSTLELGDSALYLCASSLARLPHEQYFGPGTRLTVT.

This clonotype was picked up many times. The CDR3, as DNA: TGTGCCAGCAGCAGCGGACTAGCGGGACCTCAGCAGTACTTC. As protein: CASSSGLAGPQQYF. This chain links TRBV7-9 with TRBJ2-7; 12 bases match TRBD2. Germline lookup yields CDR1 SEHNR and CDR2 FQNEAQ (reference sequence). With 5 bases clipped from V and 8 bases from J, the junction kept 7 bases outside the gene matches. CDR3 length equals 14 residues.

The chain uses TRBV2 and TRBJ1-1; TRBD1 matches 7 bases. CDR3 length: 14 residues. The V segment lost 8 bases and the J segment 4 bases; nucleotides outside the gene matches: 10. Germline V gene sequence: CDR1 SNHLY, CDR2 FYNNEI. The CDR3 nucleotides are TGTGCCAGCGGGGGGACAGTCTTAATCACTGAAGCTTTCTTT. Amino acids: CASGGTVLITEAFF.

Many counts were recorded for this clonotype. The chain uses TRBV2 and TRBJ2-1; 15 bases line up with TRBD2. Germline V gene sequence: CDR1 SNHLY, CDR2 FYNNEI. This CDR3 contains 15 residues. Trimming removed 8 bases from V and 1 base from J; junction bases left unmatched: 0. The CDR3 DNA reads as TGTGCCAGCGGACTAGCGGGAGGGTCCTACAATGAGCAGTTCTTC. Its translation: CASGLAGGSYNEQFF.

This clonotype has more than one count but fewer than ten. This chain uses TRBV7-9 with TRBJ2-7, with D possibly matching TRBD1 (7 bases). The germline V gene encodes CDR1 SEHNR and CDR2 FQNEAQ (reference sequence). The CDR3 consists of 15 residues. V lost 8 bases and J 1 base, leaving 18 bases between the germline ends. The CDR3 reads CASGTEGARSYEQYF. In nucleotides, the CDR3 is TGTGCCAGCGGAACGGAGGGGGCGCGTTCCTACGAGCAGTACTTC.

Ten or more counts support this clonotype. This chain joins TRBV2 and TRBJ2-7, with D perhaps matching TRBD1 or TRBD2 (5 bases each). V lost 7 bases, J lost 0 bases, and 19 bases lay in between. The CDR3 consists of 16 residues. Germline loops: CDR1 SNHLY, CDR2 FYNNEI. The CDR3 region is CASILPGAAYSYEQYF. In nucleotides, the CDR3 is TGTGCCAGCATCTTGCCCGGGGCAGCTTACTCCTACGAGCAGTACTTC.

This clonotype was observed at least ten times. The chain uses TRBV24-1 and TRBJ2-7, with unresolved D. With 3 bases removed from V and 4 bases from J, the gap between germline ends came to 12 bases. The CDR3 is 14 residues long. Germline CDR1 KGHDR, CDR2 SFDVKD. CDR3 sequence reads: CATSDTRDGYEQYF. In DNA form, the CDR3 reads TGTGCCACCAGTGATACTCGCGACGGATACGAGCAGTACTTC.

This clonotype was seen many times. CDR3 region: CATARENRNEQYF. CDR3 sequence (DNA): TGTGCCACAGCACGGGAGAATCGGAACGAGCAGTACTTC. The V gene is TRBV12-3 or TRBV12-4, the J gene TRBJ2-7; TRBD2 is a possible D gene (6 bases). V was pared by 10 bases and J by 5 bases, with 18 bases between. This CDR3 is built from 13 residues.

The V and J genes are TRBV19 and TRBJ1-2; D remains unclear. Germline CDR1 LNHDA, CDR2 SQIVND (reference sequence). CDR3 size: 16 residues. Trimming left V 9 bases short and J 0 bases short, with 20 bases between. The CDR3 DNA reads TGTGCCAGCAGCTGGGTTCCGGGCCAACCTAACTATGGCTACACCTTC. It encodes CASSWVPGQPNYGYTF.

This clonotype was seen only a few times. This chain uses TRBV6-1 with TRBJ2-7, with 8 bases lining up with TRBD1. Germline assignment: CDR1 MNHNS and CDR2 SASEGT. V lost 10 bases to trimming and J lost 7 bases; unmatched junction nucleotides: 18. The CDR3 extends over 15 amino acids. In DNA form, the CDR3 reads TGTGCCACAAACCCACTGACAGGGGTGAACGGGGAGCAGTACTTC. Its protein is CATNPLTGVNGEQYF.

This clonotype was recorded a few times. This chain joins TRBV19 and TRBJ2-3; TRBD2 aligns across 11 bases. This CDR3 has 13 amino acids. Unmatched junction bases numbered 6, after V lost 7 bases and J lost 9 bases. From germline, CDR1 is LNHDA and CDR2 SQIVND (reference sequence). The CDR3 loop is CASIQIAGGTQYF. The CDR3 DNA reads TGTGCCAGTATCCAAATAGCGGGGGGGACGCAGTATTTT.

As regards this clonotype: It may be a read error: a sequence one base away is much more abundant. The gene calls are TRBV6-4 and TRBJ1-4; 11 bases agree with TRBD1. The CDR3 runs to 14 residues. The ends lost 6 bases at V and 7 bases at J; junction bases unmatched: 4. Germline V gene sequence: CDR1 MRHNA, CDR2 SNTAGT. The CDR3 nucleotides read TGTGCCAGCAGGGCAGGACAGGGGGCTGAAAAACTGTTTTTT. As protein: CASRAGQGAEKLFF.

This clonotype was found many times. This chain joins TRBV7-8 and TRBJ1-3; D possibly corresponds to TRBD1 (5 bases). V lost 1 base, J lost 2 bases, and 6 bases lay in between. CDR1 SGHVS and CDR2 FQNEAQ come from the germline V gene. CDR3 length: 14 residues. The CDR3 sequence: CASSLGTTGNTIYF. In nucleotides, the CDR3 is TGTGCCAGCAGCTTAGGGACAACTGGAAACACCATATATTTT.

At least ten counts were recorded for this clonotype. A junction end diverges from the germline sequence, so it may reflect a read error. The chain recombines TRBV5-1 with TRBJ2-7, with a possible D match to TRBD1 (5 bases). Germline V gene data show CDR1 as SGHRS and CDR2 as YFSETQ. The CDR3 length is 14 residues. The DNA for the CDR3 is TGTGCCAGCAGTTTCAGGGTGAGCTCCTACGAGCAGTACTTC. Encoded protein: CASSFRVSSYEQYF.

The sample holds many counts of this clonotype. V gene TRBV11-2 combines with J gene TRBJ2-1; 10 positions agree with TRBD2. Losses at the gene ends were 0 bases for V and 0 bases for J; bases not matched to a gene: 8. Germline CDR1 and CDR2: SGHAT and FQNNGV. CDR3 size: 19 residues. CDR3 loop: CASSLDYASGGSSYNEQFF. CDR3 nucleotides: TGTGCCAGCAGCTTAGATTATGCTAGCGGGGGAAGCTCCTACAATGAGCAGTTCTTC.

The sample holds many counts of this clonotype. The chain links TRBV20-1 to TRBJ2-7; D ambiguous. With 0 bases removed from V and 3 bases from J, the gap between germline ends came to 12 bases. The CDR3 spans 14 residues. Germline V lookup: CDR1 DFQATT, CDR2 SNEGSKA (reference sequence). In DNA, the CDR3 is TGCAGTGCTAGAGATCGTCAGGAGCTCTACGAGCAGTACTTC. It is translated as CSARDRQELYEQYF.

The V gene is TRBV20-1, the J gene TRBJ2-3, with 10 bases that match TRBD2. V was clipped by 2 bases and J by 6 bases; unmatched bases: 8. The germline V gene has CDR1 DFQATT and CDR2 SNEGSKA (reference sequence). The CDR3 is 15 amino acids. CDR3 residues: CSARLAGAAVDTQYF. CDR3 DNA: TGCAGTGCTAGACTAGCGGGGGCTGCCGTGGATACGCAGTATTTT.

This clonotype appeared many times. The chain employs TRBV12-3 or TRBV12-4 and TRBJ1-2; TRBD1 is a possible D gene (6 bases). V was trimmed by 7 bases and J by 4 bases, leaving 19 bases between them. This CDR3 is 15 amino acids long. CDR3 region: CASKPTGQPIYGYTF. In nucleotides, the CDR3 is TGTGCCAGCAAACCGACCGGACAGCCTATCTATGGCTACACCTTC.